What follows are 15 T cell receptor beta chains derived from one specimen sequenced in a study of blood T cell repertoires in COVID-19. Clones were read by immunoSEQ multiplex PCR, and TCRdb kept only the in-frame ones, dropping some. The sample records roughly 250,000 clones, about 90% being singletons. Sequencing input: PBMCs or T cells enriched from blood (not recorded which). The receptors originated from a woman aged 18-35 years who had recovered from COVID-19.

This sequence joins TRBV11-2 and TRBJ2-2; D might be TRBD1 (6 bases). V was shortened by 5 bases and J by 3 bases, with 10 bases between the two germline ends. CDR1 and CDR2 from the germline V gene are SGHAT and FQNNGV. This CDR3 is 14 amino acids long. The CDR3 sequence is CASSQGTYTGELFF. The CDR3, as DNA: TGTGCCAGCAGCCAGGGGACCTACACCGGGGAGCTGTTTTTT.

This clone has more than one count but fewer than ten. V usage is TRBV5-1 and J usage is TRBJ1-1; D is ambiguous. The CDR3 runs 13 residues. CDR1 is SGHRS and CDR2 is YFSETQ in the germline V gene. Trimming removed 2 bases at V and 0 bases at J, with 5 bases between. Here the CDR3 reads CASSFTVNTEAFF. The CDR3 nucleotides are TGCGCCAGCAGCTTTACAGTGAACACTGAAGCTTTCTTT.

The V call is TRBV5-1, the J call TRBJ1-4, with 12 bases aligning to TRBD1. The germline V gene has CDR1 SGHRS and CDR2 YFSETQ. The CDR3 is 17 amino acids. Losses at the gene ends were 3 bases for V and 7 bases for J; bases not matched to a gene: 10. CDR3 amino acids: CASSSGTGGARGEKLFF. For the CDR3, the DNA is TGCGCCAGCAGCTCCGGGACAGGGGGCGCGAGGGGTGAAAAACTGTTTTTT.

The chain couples TRBV7-2 to TRBJ1-5; TRBD1 agrees at 8 bases. Per the germline V gene, CDR1 is SGHTA and CDR2 is FQGNSA. The CDR3 sequence is 17 residues long. Trimming took 5 bases from V and 5 from J; bases not matched to a gene: 14. The CDR3 coding sequence is TGTGCCAGCAGCCCCGCGCTTGGGCAGGGGGCTTATCAGCCCCAGCATTTT. It specifies CASSPALGQGAYQPQHF.

The chain links TRBV6-5 to TRBJ2-2; D possibly corresponds to TRBD2 (7 bases). Germline CDR1 reads MNHEY; CDR2 reads SVGAGI. The CDR3 is 15 residues long. V was pared by 6 bases and J by 4 bases, with 15 bases between. The CDR3 sequence: CASSRGGPATGELFF. The CDR3 DNA reads TGTGCCAGCAGCCGCGGGGGCCCGGCCACCGGGGAGCTGTTTTTT.

The rearrangement uses TRBV7-8 and TRBJ2-7; TRBD1 matches at 7 bases. The CDR3 contains 15 residues. Trimming at V came to 0 bases and at J to 5 bases, leaving 7 bases not matched to a gene. CDR1 SGHVS and CDR2 FQNEAQ come from the germline V gene. CDR3 nucleotide sequence: TGTGCCAGCAGCTTAGCCGGGACAGCCATTGACGAGCAGTACTTC. Translating it yields CASSLAGTAIDEQYF.

The chain couples TRBV19 to TRBJ1-6; unclear D gene. Germline assignment: CDR1 LNHDA and CDR2 SQIVND (reference sequence). This CDR3 has 13 amino acids. V lost 11 bases and J lost 7, with 15 bases in between. The CDR3 DNA reads TGTGCCCCCCTTCTCGGTCGGAATTCACCCCTCCACTTT. It encodes CAPLLGRNSPLHF.

CDR3: CASSPQQGRNTEAFF. In nucleotides, the CDR3 is TGTGCCAGCTCACCGCAACAGGGCCGGAACACTGAAGCTTTCTTT. The chain uses TRBV18 and TRBJ1-1, with D perhaps TRBD1 (6 bases). The V end was cut by 3 bases, the J end by 1 base, with 12 bases between. The CDR3 runs 15 residues. Germline-derived CDR1 and CDR2 are KGHSH and LQKENI. The whole variable domain, filled in from reference TRBV18 and TRBJ1-1, reads NAGVMQNPRHLVRRRGQEARLRCSPMKGHSHVYWYRQLPEEGLKFMVYLQKENIIDESGMPKERFSAEFPKEGPSILRIQQVVRGDSAAYFCASSPQQGRNTEAFFGQGTRLTVV.

The V gene is TRBV11-3, the J gene TRBJ1-1; perhaps TRBD1 as D (6 bases). CDR1 and CDR2 (germline): SGHNT, YENEEA. CDR3 size: 15 residues. With 5 bases removed from V and 2 bases from J, the gap between germline ends came to 15 bases. This CDR3 is CASSRSDRINTEAFF. In nucleotides, the CDR3 is TGTGCCAGCAGCCGATCGGACAGAATTAACACTGAAGCTTTCTTT.

This chain connects TRBV12-3 or TRBV12-4 to TRBJ1-6; D ambiguous. CDR3 length: 12 amino acids. V was pared by 8 bases and J by 9 bases, with 11 bases between. The CDR3 loop is CASRFSGSPLHF. The CDR3 DNA is TGTGCCAGCCGCTTTTCCGGTTCACCCCTCCACTTT.

The chain recombines TRBV28 with TRBJ1-2; 7 bases are a match to TRBD1. This CDR3 spans 15 amino acids. CDR1 MDHEN and CDR2 SYDVKM come from the germline V gene. Unmatched junction bases numbered 6, after V lost 4 bases and J lost 1 base. CDR3 protein: CASSSSSGGNYGYTF. CDR3 coding DNA: TGTGCCAGCAGTTCTTCTTCAGGGGGTAACTATGGCTACACCTTC.

The chain combines TRBV4-2 with TRBJ2-3; a weak D match, TRBD1 (6 bases). V was trimmed by 1 base and J by 5 bases, leaving 10 bases between them. The germline V gene encodes CDR1 LGHNA and CDR2 YNFKEQ. CDR3 size: 14 residues. CDR3 nucleotide sequence: TGTGCCAGCAGCCAAGCAGGGGTGGGAGATACGCAGTATTTT. This codes for CASSQAGVGDTQYF.

The gene calls are TRBV5-1 and TRBJ2-7; TRBD2 matches 9 bases. The CDR3 loop spans 14 amino acids. Trimming cost V 5 bases and J 3 bases; bases outside gene matches: 6. Germline loops: CDR1 SGHRS, CDR2 YFSETQ. The CDR3 DNA sequence: TGCGCCAGCAGATTAGCGGGAGAGTTCTACGAGCAGTACTTC. Translated: CASRLAGEFYEQYF.

The chain recombines TRBV27 with TRBJ1-1; TRBD1 might be the D (6 bases). CDR3 length: 14 amino acids. CDR1 and CDR2 from the germline V gene are MNHEY and SMNVEV (reference sequence). V lost 5 bases and J lost 3, with 13 bases in between. The CDR3 is CASSRGGGHTEAFF. CDR3 nucleotide sequence: TGTGCCAGCAGTCGAGGGGGGGGGCACACTGAAGCTTTCTTT.

The gene calls are TRBV19 and TRBJ2-1; 13 positions agree with TRBD2. The CDR3 consists of 18 residues. Germline-derived CDR1 and CDR2 are LNHDA and SQIVND (reference sequence). J lost 2 bases, V lost 3 bases, and 7 bases had no gene match. The CDR3 nucleotides are TGTGCCAGTAGTATGGGACTAGCGGGAATAGCAGCCTACAATGAGCAGTTCTTC. Translated: CASSMGLAGIAAYNEQFF.